The next 10 T cell receptor beta chains were all read from a single sample in a study of blood T cells in healthy people across ages. For the second PCR, which ran for about 7 to 11 cycles, a sample-barcoded 5' primer and a J-beta primer mix were used. TCRdb redid the calling of the 5' RACE reads with MiXCR, one entry per CDR3 protein. Of under 2,000,000 distinct CDR3 sequences listed, about 50% are singletons. The sample comprised blood. All receptors come from a woman aged 40 to 50 in good health.

This clonotype has just a few counts. J is TRBJ2-1 and V is TRBV4-3; 11 positions agree with TRBD2. The CDR3 is 17 residues long. Germline lookup yields CDR1 LGHNA and CDR2 YSLEER. V shed 0 bases and J 7 bases; nucleotides not matched to a gene: 8. Here the CDR3 reads CASSQEVAGGPYNEQFF. Written as DNA, the CDR3 is TGCGCCAGCAGCCAAGAGGTAGCGGGGGGGCCTTATAATGAGCAGTTCTTC.

V gene TRBV24-1 combines with J gene TRBJ2-3, with D unclear. V dropped 2 bases and J dropped 2 bases, with 10 bases sitting between them. Germline V gene lookup returns CDR1 KGHDR and CDR2 SFDVKD. The CDR3 runs to 15 residues. The CDR3 sequence: CATSDSGHSTDTQYF. DNA of the CDR3: TGTGCCACCAGTGATTCAGGCCATTCCACAGATACGCAGTATTTT.

This sequence joins TRBV28 and TRBJ1-5; 7 nucleotides agree with TRBD1. V shed 6 bases, J shed 7 bases, and the junction held 9 bases outside the gene matches. Germline CDR1 MDHEN, CDR2 SYDVKM. The CDR3 consists of 14 residues. CDR3 sequence: CASSDQGVWQPQHF. Written as DNA, the CDR3 is TGTGCCAGCAGCGACCAGGGGGTATGGCAGCCCCAGCATTTT.

This clonotype was counted a single time. The V gene is TRBV11-2, the J gene TRBJ2-6, with D perhaps TRBD1 (5 bases). The CDR3 has 16 residues. V gave up 4 bases and J gave up 2 bases, with 12 bases separating them. CDR1 is SGHAT and CDR2 is FQNNGV in the germline V gene. The CDR3 spells CASSSARTPGANVLTF. The CDR3 DNA reads as TGTGCCAGCAGCTCAGCGAGGACACCTGGGGCCAACGTCCTGACTTTC.

Details on this clonotype: At one of its ends the junction is not consistent with the germline gene, which may arise from a read error. The chain carries TRBV7-2 and TRBJ2-7; TRBD1 might be the D (6 bases). The CDR3 has 15 amino acids. Germline V gene data show CDR1 as SGHTA and CDR2 as FQGNSA. The CDR3 protein is CASSLEGRGSHEQYF. Written as DNA, the CDR3 is TGTGCCAGCAGCTTAGAGGGCAGGGGCTCCCACGAGCAGTACTTC. The variable domain in full, with the rest retrieved from reference TRBV7-2 and TRBJ2-7, is GAGVSQSPSNKVTEKGKDVELRCDPISGHTALYWYRQSLGQGLEFLIYFQGNSAPDKSGLPSDRFSAERTGGSVSTLTIQRTQQEDSAVYLCASSLEGRGSHEQYFGPGTRLTVT.

This sequence joins TRBV10-2 and TRBJ2-1, with D perhaps being TRBD1 or TRBD2 (6 bases each). Germline V gene data show CDR1 as WSHSY and CDR2 as SAAADI. The CDR3 runs 12 residues. V shed 7 bases and J shed 7 bases, with 11 bases lying between them. The CDR3 nucleotides are TGCGCCAGCACGGGGGCCCGTAATGAGCAGTTCTTC. Translated: CASTGARNEQFF.

This clonotype came up many times. The chain links TRBV7-9 to TRBJ2-1, with D uncertain. V was shortened by 7 bases and J by 7 bases, with 11 bases between the two germline ends. Germline V gene sequence: CDR1 SEHNR, CDR2 FQNEAQ (reference sequence). The CDR3 extends over 12 amino acids. CDR3 sequence: CASTPGSNEQFF. The CDR3 DNA reads as TGTGCCAGCACCCCCGGGTCGAATGAGCAGTTCTTC.

This chain joins TRBV12-5 and TRBJ2-7, with 7 bases lining up with TRBD1. The DNA end is more similar to TRBJ2-5, so the J call may be wrong. The CDR3 runs to 17 residues. In germline, CDR1 is LGHNT, CDR2 FRNRAP. CDR3 coding DNA: TGTGCTAGTGGTTTGGATGTAGAGGGGGCATATGGAGAGACCCAGTACTTC. This encodes CASGLDVEGAYGETQYF.

In this sample, this clonotype turned up once. The chain has TRBV29-1 and TRBJ2-6, with a possible D match to TRBD2 (5 bases). Trimming left V 7 bases short and J 2 bases short, with 21 bases between. CDR1 and CDR2 (germline): SQVTM, ANQGSEA. This CDR3 spans 17 amino acids. CDR3 nucleotide sequence: TGCAGCGCCCGAGAGGGATTAGGGAAGGCTGGGGCCAACGTCCTGACTTTC. Residues: CSAREGLGKAGANVLTF.

The chain carries TRBV5-1 and TRBJ1-5, with 8 bases matching TRBD1. Germline assignment: CDR1 SGHRS and CDR2 YFSETQ. Trimming removed 4 bases from V and 9 bases from J; junction bases left unmatched: 9. The CDR3 is made up of 14 amino acids. For the CDR3, the DNA is TGCGCCAGCAGCCCGGACAGGGATGAGCCGCCCCAGCATTTT. Its translation: CASSPDRDEPPQHF. Combining the CDR3 with reference TRBV5-1 and TRBJ1-5 gives the whole variable domain KAGVTQTPRYLIKTRGQQVTLSCSPISGHRSVSWYQQTPGQGLQFLFEYFSETQRNKGNFPGRFSGRQFSNSRSEMNVSTLELGDSALYLCASSPDRDEPPQHFGDGTRLSIL.